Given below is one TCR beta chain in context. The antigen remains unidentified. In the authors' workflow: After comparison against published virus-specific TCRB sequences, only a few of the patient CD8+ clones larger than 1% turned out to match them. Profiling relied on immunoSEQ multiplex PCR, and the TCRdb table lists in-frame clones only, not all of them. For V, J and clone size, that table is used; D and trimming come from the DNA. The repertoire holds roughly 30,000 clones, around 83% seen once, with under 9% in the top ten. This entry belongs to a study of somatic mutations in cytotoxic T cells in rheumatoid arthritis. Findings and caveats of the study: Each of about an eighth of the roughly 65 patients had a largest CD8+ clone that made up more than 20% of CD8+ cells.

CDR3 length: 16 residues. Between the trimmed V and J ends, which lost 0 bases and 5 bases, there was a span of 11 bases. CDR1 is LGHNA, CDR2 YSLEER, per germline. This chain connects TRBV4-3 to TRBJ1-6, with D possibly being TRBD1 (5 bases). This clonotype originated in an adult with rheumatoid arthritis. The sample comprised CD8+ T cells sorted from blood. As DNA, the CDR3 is TGCGCCAGCAGCCAAGATTGGGCAGGGAATAATTCACCCCTCCACTTT. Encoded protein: CASSQDWAGNNSPLHF.